These 6 T cell receptor beta chains originate from one sample sequenced in a study of beta chain features in type 1 diabetes. Sequenced material consisted of expressed TCRB transcripts (all of the isolated RNA was reverse transcribed). The data were produced by immunoSEQ multiplex PCR, yet TCRdb's version contains in-frame clones alone and is incomplete. This table holds approximately 400,000 clones, approximately 16% found once. Source material: naive CD4+ T cells from blood. Receptor source: a woman between 18 and 29 years old in good health.

The chain has TRBV19 and TRBJ1-2; maybe TRBD1 (6 bases). CDR1 and CDR2 (germline): LNHDA, SQIVND (reference sequence). CDR3 length: 14 residues. V dropped 6 bases and J dropped 2 bases, with 13 bases sitting between them. CDR3 DNA sequence: TGTGCCAGTAGGACCCGGGACACAAACTATGGCTACACCTTC. It translates to CASRTRDTNYGYTF.

The V call is TRBV30, the J call TRBJ2-1, with D perhaps TRBD2 (6 bases). The germline CDR1 and CDR2 sequences are GTSNPN and SVGIG (reference sequence). The CDR3 covers 11 residues. Trimming took 3 bases from V and 8 from J, leaving 8 bases between them. CDR3 DNA: TGTGCCTGGAGACTAGCCGATGAGCAGTTCTTC. It yields the protein CAWRLADEQFF.

The V gene is TRBV5-1, the J gene TRBJ2-1; tentatively, D is TRBD2 (6 bases). Per the germline V gene, CDR1 is SGHRS and CDR2 is YFSETQ. The CDR3 extends over 16 amino acids. V was trimmed by 0 bases and J by 3 bases, leaving 13 bases between them. The CDR3 here is CASSLGLARYYNEQFF. DNA for the CDR3: TGCGCCAGCAGCTTGGGGCTAGCGAGATACTACAATGAGCAGTTCTTC. The full variable domain, completed using reference TRBV5-1 and TRBJ2-1, is KAGVTQTPRYLIKTRGQQVTLSCSPISGHRSVSWYQQTPGQGLQFLFEYFSETQRNKGNFPGRFSGRQFSNSRSEMNVSTLELGDSALYLCASSLGLARYYNEQFFGPGTRLTVL.

The sample holds a few counts of this clone. The rearrangement uses TRBV30 and TRBJ2-5; 7 positions agree with TRBD1. The CDR3 runs 15 residues. Trimming cost V 0 bases and J 5 bases; bases outside gene matches: 9. Germline loops: CDR1 GTSNPN, CDR2 SVGIG (reference sequence). The CDR3 DNA reads TGTGCCTGGAGTGTTGGGACAGCCTCCGGGGAGACCCAGTACTTC. Amino acid sequence: CAWSVGTASGETQYF. The variable domain in full, with the rest retrieved from reference TRBV30 and TRBJ2-5, is SQTIHQWPATLVQPVGSPLSLECTVEGTSNPNLYWYRQAAGRGLQLLFYSVGIGQISSEVPQNLSASRPQDRQFILSSKKLLLSDSGFYLCAWSVGTASGETQYFGPGTRLLVL.

The table lists this clone with a few counts. V gene TRBV7-9 combines with J gene TRBJ2-5; 7 bases align to TRBD1. The J call may not be correct, given that the DNA end is closer to TRBJ2-7. The CDR3 runs 13 residues. CDR1 and CDR2 (germline): SEHNR, FQNEAQ (reference sequence). CDR3 sequence: CAKEGTDSYEQYF. The DNA of the CDR3 is TGTGCCAAAGAAGGGACAGACAGTTACGAGCAGTACTTC.

CDR3 amino acids: CASSQEREQYF. The CDR3 DNA follows: TGCGCCAGCAGCCAAGAACGCGAGCAGTACTTC. The chain carries TRBV4-1 and TRBJ2-5; D gene ambiguous. Judging by the DNA end, TRBJ2-7 fits better; the J call may be wrong. The germline gives CDR1 MGHRA, CDR2 YSYEKL. The CDR3 consists of 11 residues.